Listed below are T cell receptor beta chains from one sample, sequenced in a study of early T cells in non-severe SARS-CoV-2 infection. TCRdb reanalysed the 5' RACE reads using MiXCR and keeps one entry per CDR3 protein. The sample holds roughly 53,000 distinct CDR3 sequences, 10% to 15% seen once. The sequenced sample was whole blood, obtained at baseline. These receptors came from an adult who was a healthcare worker with PCR-confirmed SARS-CoV-2 infection or an uninfected control (not recorded which). The CDR3 runs from the conserved cysteine through the conserved F or W. Fields, in order: clone size, D gene, V gene, J gene, CDR3 protein, CDR3 DNA. The D gene is left open where the match is weak. A row's size may be missing; if present it is once, few, many or a size class.

many	-	TRBV14	TRBJ2-3	CASSGEPSTDTQYF	TGTGCCAGCAGCGGCGAGCCTAGCACAGATACGCAGTATTTT
many	TRBD2	TRBV5-4	TRBJ2-2	CASSFGGRAPNTGELFF	TGTGCCAGCAGCTTCGGCGGGAGGGCCCCGAACACCGGGGAGCTGTTTTTT
few	-	TRBV4-3	TRBJ2-5	CASSQESHGLPQETQYF	TGCGCCAGCAGCCAAGAGTCTCATGGGCTTCCTCAAGAGACCCAGTACTTC
-	-	TRBV19	TRBJ1-5	CASSFQTGPNQPQHF	TGTGCCAGTAGTTTCCAGACAGGTCCCAATCAGCCCCAGCATTTT
few	TRBD1	TRBV12-3/TRBV12-4	TRBJ1-1	CASSFSGRGDRRNTEAFF	TGTGCCAGCAGTTTTTCTGGCCGAGGGGACAGGAGGAACACTGAAGCTTTCTTT
many	-	TRBV11-1	TRBJ2-1	CASSLQYNEQFF	TGTGCCAGCAGCTTACAATACAATGAGCAGTTCTTC
-	TRBD2	TRBV7-2	TRBJ2-6	CASSQSGSGSGANVLTF	TGTGCCAGCAGCCAAAGCGGGAGTGGCTCTGGGGCCAACGTCCTGACTTTC
few	-	TRBV11-2	TRBJ1-5	CASSSHLGPQHF	TGTGCCAGCAGCTCACACCTGGGGCCCCAGCATTTT
-	TRBD1	TRBV12-3/TRBV12-4	TRBJ2-3	CASSPTGGTDTQYF	TGTGCCAGCAGCCCGACAGGGGGCACAGATACGCAGTATTTT
few	TRBD2	TRBV5-5	TRBJ2-1	CASTPSGRESYNEQFF	TGTGCCAGCACCCCCAGCGGGCGGGAGAGCTACAATGAGCAGTTCTTC
-	-	TRBV11-2	TRBJ2-4	CASTEDLAKNIQYF	TGTGCCAGCACCGAGGATTTAGCCAAAAACATTCAGTACTTC
few	-	TRBV28	TRBJ1-5	CATLANSNQPQHF	TGTGCCACGTTGGCGAATAGCAATCAGCCCCAGCATTTT
-	-	TRBV28	TRBJ2-7	CASSSPSSAGEQYF	TGTGCCAGCAGTTCCCCATCTAGCGCGGGCGAGCAGTACTTC
-	-	TRBV15	TRBJ1-4	CATSRAILGDEKLFF	TGTGCCACCAGCAGGGCTATCCTGGGGGATGAAAAACTGTTTTTT
many	TRBD2	TRBV27	TRBJ2-1	CASSLLAGHEQFF	TGTGCCAGCAGTTTACTAGCGGGTCATGAGCAGTTCTTC
-	TRBD2	TRBV25-1	TRBJ2-1	CASSTGLAGDNEQFF	TGTGCCAGCAGTACCGGACTAGCGGGAGATAATGAGCAGTTCTTC
few	TRBD2	TRBV13	TRBJ2-1	CASSRMGGEQFF	TGTGCCAGCAGCCGGATGGGAGGGGAGCAGTTCTTC
-	TRBD1	TRBV9	TRBJ2-1	CASSVADREFNEQFF	TGTGCCAGCAGCGTAGCGGACAGGGAATTCAATGAGCAGTTCTTC
-	TRBD2	TRBV28	TRBJ2-1	CASSFPGLVIYEQFF	TGTGCCAGCAGTTTTCCGGGACTAGTAATTTATGAGCAGTTCTTC
-	-	TRBV12-3/TRBV12-4	TRBJ2-5	CASRSRTETQYF	TGTGCCAGCAGGAGCCGCACAGAGACCCAGTACTTC
few	-	TRBV5-5	TRBJ2-6	CASSRRDESPSGANVLTF	TGTGCCAGCAGCCGTCGGGACGAATCCCCCTCTGGGGCCAACGTCCTGACTTTC
-	-	TRBV25-1	TRBJ2-1	CATLGLPSYNEQFF	TGTGCCACCTTGGGACTCCCCTCCTACAATGAGCAGTTCTTC
-	-	TRBV12-3/TRBV12-4	TRBJ2-2	CASRTGQGLTGELFF	TGTGCCAGCAGAACGGGGCAGGGCCTCACCGGGGAGCTGTTTTTT
many	-	TRBV6-1	TRBJ2-7	CASSEVAGSSYEQYF	TGTGCCAGCAGTGAAGTTGCCGGGAGCTCCTACGAGCAGTACTTC
few	-	TRBV28	TRBJ2-2	CASIKANTGELFF	TGTGCCAGCATTAAGGCGAACACCGGGGAGCTGTTTTTT
many	TRBD2	TRBV28	TRBJ2-5	CASSWGLVQETQYF	TGTGCCAGCAGTTGGGGACTAGTCCAAGAGACCCAGTACTTC
few	TRBD1	TRBV7-2	TRBJ1-1	CASSPGGAGNTEAFF	TGTGCCAGCAGCCCAGGGGGCGCTGGGAACACTGAAGCTTTCTTT
many	-	TRBV29-1	TRBJ1-1	CSSREATEAFF	TGCAGCTCCCGGGAGGCGACTGAAGCTTTCTTT
-	TRBD2	TRBV7-2	TRBJ2-2	CASIIEGTTLTGELFF	TGTGCCAGCATCATCGAGGGGACTACCCTCACCGGGGAGCTGTTTTTT
many	TRBD2	TRBV2	TRBJ2-3	CASSPTSGRADTDTQYF	TGTGCCAGCAGCCCAACTAGCGGGAGAGCCGACACAGATACGCAGTATTTT
many	TRBD1	TRBV29-1	TRBJ2-2	CSVRTGTTGELFF	TGCAGCGTACGGACAGGGACCACCGGGGAGCTGTTTTTT
few	TRBD1	TRBV10-3	TRBJ2-7	CAISDLLQGESYEQYF	TGTGCCATCAGTGATCTACTACAGGGGGAGTCCTACGAGCAGTACTTC
-	TRBD1	TRBV7-6	TRBJ2-5	CASSRRGTDKETQYF	TGTGCCAGCAGCCGAAGGGGGACAGATAAAGAGACCCAGTACTTC
-	-	TRBV4-3	TRBJ2-5	CASSQRKDGQETQYF	TGCGCCAGCAGCCAGAGGAAGGACGGCCAAGAGACCCAGTACTTC
few	TRBD1	TRBV29-1	TRBJ1-1	CSVAGQGAEAFF	TGCAGCGTCGCGGGACAGGGGGCTGAAGCTTTCTTT
-	TRBD2	TRBV13	TRBJ2-3	CASSPTGIAGGTDTQYF	TGTGCCAGCAGCCCTACCGGAATAGCGGGAGGCACAGATACGCAGTATTTT
-	-	TRBV27	TRBJ1-1	CASSFQGTNTEAFF	TGTGCCAGCAGTTTTCAGGGGACGAACACTGAAGCTTTCTTT
few	-	TRBV20-1	TRBJ1-1	CSASDSENTEAFF	TGCAGTGCTTCGGACTCTGAGAACACTGAAGCTTTCTTT
few	-	TRBV12-3/TRBV12-4	TRBJ2-5	CASSSYGSGETQYF	TGTGCCAGCAGTTCCTACGGGAGCGGGGAGACCCAGTACTTC
few	-	TRBV12-3/TRBV12-4	TRBJ1-2	CASSIFRNYGYTF	TGTGCCAGCAGTATATTTAGGAACTATGGCTACACCTTC
-	TRBD2	TRBV7-2	TRBJ2-1	CASSLGTSGVFNEQFF	TGTGCCAGCAGCTTAGGGACTAGCGGGGTTTTCAATGAGCAGTTCTTC
few	-	TRBV18	TRBJ1-5	CASSHSRASGNSVNQPQHF	TGTGCCAGCTCCCATTCGAGGGCGTCGGGCAACAGCGTCAATCAGCCCCAGCATTTT
few	-	TRBV7-2	TRBJ2-7	CASSQTGTLSSYEQYF	TGTGCCAGCAGCCAGACCGGGACACTGAGCTCCTACGAGCAGTACTTC
few	TRBD1	TRBV13	TRBJ2-3	CASSYRTGSDTQYF	TGTGCCAGCAGCTACCGGACAGGGTCAGATACGCAGTATTTT
few	-	TRBV11-2	TRBJ2-7	CASSLELSRYEQYF	TGTGCCAGCAGCTTAGAATTGTCTCGCTACGAGCAGTACTTC
few	TRBD1	TRBV11-1	TRBJ2-7	CASSSDRKEQYF	TGTGCCAGCAGTTCGGACAGGAAAGAGCAGTACTTC
many	TRBD1	TRBV7-9	TRBJ1-2	CASRRDRVGYTF	TGTGCCAGCAGGCGGGACAGAGTTGGCTACACCTTC
many	-	TRBV28	TRBJ1-1	CASSLHLPEAFF	TGTGCCAGCAGTCTACACCTACCTGAAGCTTTCTTT
-	-	TRBV12-5	TRBJ1-5	CASGLDYQPQHF	TGTGCTAGTGGTTTGGATTATCAGCCCCAGCATTTT
many	TRBD1	TRBV2	TRBJ2-7	CASGEWTGSSYEQYF	TGTGCCAGCGGAGAGTGGACAGGGAGTAGCTACGAGCAGTACTTC
few	TRBD2	TRBV7-2	TRBJ2-5	CASSLAGLAETQYF	TGTGCCAGCAGCTTAGCGGGACTAGCGGAGACCCAGTACTTC
-	-	TRBV29-1	TRBJ2-7	CSVDPSTLRNEQYF	TGCAGCGTTGACCCCAGCACTCTAAGAAACGAGCAGTACTTC